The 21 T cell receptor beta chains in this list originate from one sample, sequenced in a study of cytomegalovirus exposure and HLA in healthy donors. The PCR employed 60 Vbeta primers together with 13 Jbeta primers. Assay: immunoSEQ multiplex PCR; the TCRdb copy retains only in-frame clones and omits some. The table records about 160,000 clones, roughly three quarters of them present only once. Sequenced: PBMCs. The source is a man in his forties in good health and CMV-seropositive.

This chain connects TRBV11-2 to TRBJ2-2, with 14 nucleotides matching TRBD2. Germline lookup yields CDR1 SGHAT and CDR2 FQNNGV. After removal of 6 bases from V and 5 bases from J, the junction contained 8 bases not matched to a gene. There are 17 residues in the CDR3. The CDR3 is CASRPTSGGVLTGELFF. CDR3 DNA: TGTGCCAGCAGGCCGACTAGCGGGGGGGTGTTAACCGGGGAGCTGTTTTTT.

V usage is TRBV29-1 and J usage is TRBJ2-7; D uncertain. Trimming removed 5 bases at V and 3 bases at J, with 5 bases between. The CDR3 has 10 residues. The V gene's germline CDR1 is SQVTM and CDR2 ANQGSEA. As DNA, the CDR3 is TGCAGCGTTCGGAGCTACGAGCAGTACTTC. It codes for CSVRSYEQYF.

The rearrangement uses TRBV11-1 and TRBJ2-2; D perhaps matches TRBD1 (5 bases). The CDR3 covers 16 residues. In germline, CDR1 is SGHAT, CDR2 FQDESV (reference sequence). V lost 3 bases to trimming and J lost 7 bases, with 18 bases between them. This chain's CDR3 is CASSFSASRGGGELFF. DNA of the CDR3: TGTGCCAGCAGCTTTTCCGCCTCAAGGGGTGGCGGGGAGCTGTTTTTT.

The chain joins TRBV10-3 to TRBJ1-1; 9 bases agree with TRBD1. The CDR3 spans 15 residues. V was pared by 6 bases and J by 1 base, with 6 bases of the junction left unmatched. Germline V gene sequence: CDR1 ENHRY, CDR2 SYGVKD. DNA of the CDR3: TGTGCCATCAGGGCGGGACAGGGTAAGAACACTGAAGCTTTCTTT. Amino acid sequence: CAIRAGQGKNTEAFF.

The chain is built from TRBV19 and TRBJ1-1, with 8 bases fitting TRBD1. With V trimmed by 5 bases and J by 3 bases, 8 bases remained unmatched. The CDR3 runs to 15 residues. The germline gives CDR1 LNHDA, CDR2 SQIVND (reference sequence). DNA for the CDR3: TGTGCCAGTAGTCCTCGACAGGGGCGATACACTGAAGCTTTCTTT. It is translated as CASSPRQGRYTEAFF.

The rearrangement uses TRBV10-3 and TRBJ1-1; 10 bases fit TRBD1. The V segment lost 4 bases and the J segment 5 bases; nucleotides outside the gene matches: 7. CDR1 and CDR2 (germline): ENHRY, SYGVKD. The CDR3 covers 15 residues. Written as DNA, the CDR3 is TGTGCCATCAGTGGTAGGGGACAGGGGAATACTGAAGCTTTCTTT. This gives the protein CAISGRGQGNTEAFF.

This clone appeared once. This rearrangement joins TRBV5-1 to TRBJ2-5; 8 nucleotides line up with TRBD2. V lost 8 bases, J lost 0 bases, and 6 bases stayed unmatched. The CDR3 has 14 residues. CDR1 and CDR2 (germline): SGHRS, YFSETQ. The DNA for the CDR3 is TGCGCCAGTAGGGAGCGGGGGAACCAAGAGACCCAGTACTTC. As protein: CASRERGNQETQYF.

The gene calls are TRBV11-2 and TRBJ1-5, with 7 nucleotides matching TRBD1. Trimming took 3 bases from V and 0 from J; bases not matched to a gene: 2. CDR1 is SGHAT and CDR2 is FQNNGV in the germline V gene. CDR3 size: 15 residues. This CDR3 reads CASSLTGISNQPQHF. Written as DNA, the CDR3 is TGTGCCAGCAGCTTGACAGGGATTAGCAATCAGCCCCAGCATTTT. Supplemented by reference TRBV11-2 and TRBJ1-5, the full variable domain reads EAGVAQSPRYKIIEKRQSVAFWCNPISGHATLYWYQQILGQGPKLLIQFQNNGVVDDSQLPKDRFSAERLKGVDSTLKIQPAKLEDSAVYLCASSLTGISNQPQHFGDGTRLSIL.

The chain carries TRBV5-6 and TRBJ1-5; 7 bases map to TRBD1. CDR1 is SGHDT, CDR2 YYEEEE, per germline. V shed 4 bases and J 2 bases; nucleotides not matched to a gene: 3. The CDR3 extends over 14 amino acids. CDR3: CASSRTGGNQPQHF. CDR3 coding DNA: TGTGCCAGCAGCAGAACAGGGGGCAATCAGCCCCAGCATTTT.

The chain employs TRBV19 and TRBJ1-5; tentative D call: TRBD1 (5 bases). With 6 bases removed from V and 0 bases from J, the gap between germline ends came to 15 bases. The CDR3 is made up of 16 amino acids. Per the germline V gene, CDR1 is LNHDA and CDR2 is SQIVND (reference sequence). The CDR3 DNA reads TGTGCCAGTAGCAACAGGAGGGCTTATAGCAATCAGCCCCAGCATTTT. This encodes CASSNRRAYSNQPQHF.

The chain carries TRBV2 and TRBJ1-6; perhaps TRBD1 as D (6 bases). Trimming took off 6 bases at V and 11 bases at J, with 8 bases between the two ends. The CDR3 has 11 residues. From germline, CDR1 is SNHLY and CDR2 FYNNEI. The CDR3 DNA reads TGTGCCAGCAGGGACAGCCCACCCCTCCACTTT. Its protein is CASRDSPPLHF.

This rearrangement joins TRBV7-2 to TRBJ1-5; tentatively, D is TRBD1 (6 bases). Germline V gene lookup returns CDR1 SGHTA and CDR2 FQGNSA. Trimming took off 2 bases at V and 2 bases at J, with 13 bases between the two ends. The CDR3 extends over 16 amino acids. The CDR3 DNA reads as TGTGCCAGCAGCTTAAACAGGGATTGGGGCAATCAGCCCCAGCATTTT. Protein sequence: CASSLNRDWGNQPQHF. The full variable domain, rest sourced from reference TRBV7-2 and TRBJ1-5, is GAGVSQSPSNKVTEKGKDVELRCDPISGHTALYWYRQSLGQGLEFLIYFQGNSAPDKSGLPSDRFSAERTGGSVSTLTIQRTQQEDSAVYLCASSLNRDWGNQPQHFGDGTRLSIL.

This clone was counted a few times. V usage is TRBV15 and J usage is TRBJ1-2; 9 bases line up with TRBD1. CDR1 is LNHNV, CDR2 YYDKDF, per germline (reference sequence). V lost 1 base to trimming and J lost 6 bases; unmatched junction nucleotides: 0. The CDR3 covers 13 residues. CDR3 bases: TGTGCCACCAGCAGAGGGGACAGGGATGGCTACACCTTC. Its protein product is CATSRGDRDGYTF.

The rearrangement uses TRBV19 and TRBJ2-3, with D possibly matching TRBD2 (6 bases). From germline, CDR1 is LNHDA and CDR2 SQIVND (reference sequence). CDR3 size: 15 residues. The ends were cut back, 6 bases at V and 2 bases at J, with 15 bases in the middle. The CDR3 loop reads CASRQDYAATDTQYF. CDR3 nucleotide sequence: TGTGCCAGTAGGCAGGACTACGCAGCCACAGATACGCAGTATTTT.

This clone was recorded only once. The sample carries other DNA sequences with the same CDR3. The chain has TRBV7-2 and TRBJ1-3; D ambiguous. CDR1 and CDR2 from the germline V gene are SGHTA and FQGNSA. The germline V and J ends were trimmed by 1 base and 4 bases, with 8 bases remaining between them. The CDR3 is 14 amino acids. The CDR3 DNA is TGTGCCAGCAGCTTAGGTGTGGCCGGAAACACCATATATTTT. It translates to CASSLGVAGNTIYF.

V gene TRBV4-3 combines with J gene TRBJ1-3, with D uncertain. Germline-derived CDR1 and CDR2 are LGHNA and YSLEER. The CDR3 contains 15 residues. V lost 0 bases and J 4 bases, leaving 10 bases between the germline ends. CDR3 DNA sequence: TGCGCCAGCAGCCAAGATGTGAGGGAAGGAAACACCATATATTTT. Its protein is CASSQDVREGNTIYF.

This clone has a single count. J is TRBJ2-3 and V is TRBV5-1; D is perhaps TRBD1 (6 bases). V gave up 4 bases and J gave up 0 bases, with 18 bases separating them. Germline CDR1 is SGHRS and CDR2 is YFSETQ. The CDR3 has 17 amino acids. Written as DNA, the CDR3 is TGCGCCAGCAGCCCCACCGGACAGTTTTCTAGCACAGATACGCAGTATTTT. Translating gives CASSPTGQFSSTDTQYF.

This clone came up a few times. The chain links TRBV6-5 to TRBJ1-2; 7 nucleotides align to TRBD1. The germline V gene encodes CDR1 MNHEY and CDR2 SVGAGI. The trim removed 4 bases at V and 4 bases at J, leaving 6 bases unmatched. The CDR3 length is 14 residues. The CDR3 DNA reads TGTGCCAGCAGTTCATCAGACAGGGCCTATGGCTACACCTTC. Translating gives CASSSSDRAYGYTF.

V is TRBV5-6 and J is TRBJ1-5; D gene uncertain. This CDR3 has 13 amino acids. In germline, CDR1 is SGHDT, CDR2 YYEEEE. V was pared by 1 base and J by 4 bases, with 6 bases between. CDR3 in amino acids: CASSLSGNQPQHF. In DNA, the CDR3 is TGTGCCAGCAGCTTGTCGGGGAATCAGCCCCAGCATTTT.

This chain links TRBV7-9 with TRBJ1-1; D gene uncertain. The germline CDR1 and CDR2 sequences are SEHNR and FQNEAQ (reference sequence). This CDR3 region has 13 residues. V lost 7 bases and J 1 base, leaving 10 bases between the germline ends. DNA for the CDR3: TGTGCCAGCACCCTCGACAAGAACACTGAAGCTTTCTTT. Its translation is CASTLDKNTEAFF.

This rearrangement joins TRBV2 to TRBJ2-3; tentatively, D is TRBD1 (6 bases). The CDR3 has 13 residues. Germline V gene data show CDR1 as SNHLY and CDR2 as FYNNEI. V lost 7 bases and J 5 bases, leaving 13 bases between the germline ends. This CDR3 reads CASNPGQRDTQYF. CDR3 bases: TGTGCCAGCAACCCAGGACAGCGAGATACGCAGTATTTT.